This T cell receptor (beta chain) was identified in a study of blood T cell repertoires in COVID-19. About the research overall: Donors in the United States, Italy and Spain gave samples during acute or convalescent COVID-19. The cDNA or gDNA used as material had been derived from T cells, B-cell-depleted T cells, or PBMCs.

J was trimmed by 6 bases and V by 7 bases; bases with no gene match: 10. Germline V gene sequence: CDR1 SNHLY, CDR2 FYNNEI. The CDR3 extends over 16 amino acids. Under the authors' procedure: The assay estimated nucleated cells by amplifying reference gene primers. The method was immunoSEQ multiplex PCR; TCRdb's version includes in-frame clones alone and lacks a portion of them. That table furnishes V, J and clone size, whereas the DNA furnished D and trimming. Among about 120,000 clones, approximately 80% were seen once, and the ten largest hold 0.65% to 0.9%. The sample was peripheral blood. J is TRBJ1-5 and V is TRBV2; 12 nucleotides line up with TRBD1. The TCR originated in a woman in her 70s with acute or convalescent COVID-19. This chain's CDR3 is CASTAGGTGGRQPQHF. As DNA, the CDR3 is TGTGCCAGCACCGCAGGGGGGACAGGGGGCCGTCAGCCCCAGCATTTT.